The text below deals with one T cell receptor beta chain. Its antigen remains unidentified. V was pared by 4 bases and J by 2 bases, with 13 bases between. There are 14 residues in the CDR3. Germline CDR1 SGHRS, CDR2 YFSETQ. The assay was immunoSEQ multiplex PCR, and TCRdb's table has in-frame clones only and misses some. The sample shows 88,000 or so clones, 85% to 90% of them seen only once. These data belong to a study of T cell responses to AZD1222 COVID-19 vaccine. Study-level findings and limits: Baseline seropositivity occurred in only 5 to 7 AZD1222 recipients. Scientists sampled the repertoires only once the peak T cell response had passed.

The chain carries TRBV5-1 and TRBJ2-7; D is unresolved. This specimen was peripheral blood, taken 28 days after the second AZD1222 dose. The sequence was obtained from an adult who received the AZD1222 COVID-19 vaccine. The CDR3 DNA is TGCGCCAGCAGCGATGGACCGAGAACCTACGAGCAGTACTTC. Translated: CASSDGPRTYEQYF.